The next 19 T cell receptor beta chains were all read from a single sample in a study of T cell responses to AZD1222 COVID-19 vaccine (dated by TCRdb to the early 2020s). To prepare the library, the immunoSEQ multiplex PCR assay was applied. As stored in TCRdb, this immuneACCESS dataset retains in-frame rearrangements with V and J assigned. A fraction of the clones does not appear; measured against another copy, unresolved V genes explain less than half of the discrepancy, and the remainder lacks a known reason. A total of about 170,000 clones appear in this sample, more than 80% of them only once. The ten biggest clones cover 6% to 8% of the sample. Interpreted using the paper, the time point label stands for: baseline before first vaccination. The specimen comprised peripheral blood, sampled on day 0 of AZD1222 vaccination. All receptors come from an adult in good health.

The chain employs TRBV4-2 and TRBJ2-1; D is possibly TRBD2 (5 bases). Trimming pared 1 base from V and 0 bases from J, leaving 13 bases between. The V gene's germline CDR1 is LGHNA and CDR2 YNFKEQ. The CDR3 is 17 residues long. CDR3 nucleotide sequence: TGTGCCAGCAGCCAAGCGATAACGGGGAGCTCCTACAATGAGCAGTTCTTC. The encoded protein is CASSQAITGSSYNEQFF.

A single count supports this clone. This chain joins TRBV2 and TRBJ2-4; tentatively, D is TRBD1 (5 bases). Trimming pared 3 bases from V and 8 bases from J, leaving 8 bases between. Germline V gene sequence: CDR1 SNHLY, CDR2 FYNNEI. The CDR3 runs to 12 residues. The CDR3 here is CASSDQGYIQYF. As DNA, the CDR3 is TGTGCCAGCAGTGATCAGGGATACATTCAGTACTTC.

In its sample, this clone was seen once. This chain connects TRBV24-1 to TRBJ1-2; the D is unclear. CDR1 KGHDR and CDR2 SFDVKD come from the germline V gene. CDR3 length: 17 residues. Trimming cost V 2 bases and J 0 bases, with 15 bases left between them. The CDR3 here is CATSDSTGRTANYGYTF. For the CDR3, the DNA is TGTGCCACCAGTGATTCCACGGGTCGGACGGCTAACTATGGCTACACCTTC.

The rearrangement joins TRBV10-3 to TRBJ2-6; 8 bases map to TRBD1. Germline V CDR1 and CDR2: ENHRY, SYGVKD. V trimming: 4 bases; J trimming: 1 base; junction bases outside the gene matches: 6. There are 17 residues in the CDR3. CDR3 sequence: CAISARDRSSGANVLTF. The DNA of the CDR3 is TGTGCCATCAGTGCCCGGGACAGGAGTTCTGGGGCCAACGTCCTGACTTTC.

About this clone: Lacking the conserved final phenylalanine or tryptophan, this CDR3 likely reflects a read error. No DNA is shown, since the ends of the CDR3 on it are uncertain; the CDR3 is the one TCRdb lists. The chain links TRBV5-4 to TRBJ1-3; TRBD1 reflects the table's D call only, with no check against the DNA. CDR1 and CDR2 from the germline V gene are SGHNT and YYREEE (reference sequence). The CDR3 is 12 residues long, counting both termini. The CDR3 region is CASITRERQGIV.

This clone was recorded only once. The DNA for the CDR3 is TGTGCCAGCAGCCGGGACAGGACAGATACGCAGTATTTT. This encodes CASSRDRTDTQYF. J is TRBJ2-3 and V is TRBV6-5; 8 bases are a match to TRBD1. In germline, CDR1 is MNHEY, CDR2 SVGAGI. V was clipped by 6 bases and J by 3 bases; unmatched bases: 2. CDR3 length: 13 residues.

The chain combines TRBV5-6 with TRBJ2-1; no clear D gene. This CDR3 has 14 amino acids. V was shortened by 2 bases and J by 2 bases, with 8 bases between the two germline ends. Germline CDR1 reads SGHDT; CDR2 reads YYEEEE. Here the CDR3 DNA reads TGTGCCAGCAGCTTACCAGGTACCTACAATGAGCAGTTCTTC. Its protein product is CASSLPGTYNEQFF.

The CDR3 nucleotides are TGTGCCAGCAGCCTGTTCCCGAATAGCAATCAGCCCCAGCATTTT. Translating it yields CASSLFPNSNQPQHF. V usage is TRBV4-2 and J usage is TRBJ1-5; no reliable D call. Trimming took 4 bases from V and 0 from J, leaving 10 bases between them. This CDR3 has 15 amino acids. Germline CDR1 and CDR2: LGHNA and YNFKEQ.

The gene calls are TRBV29-1 and TRBJ2-1; 10 bases align to TRBD1. Germline CDR1 SQVTM, CDR2 ANQGSEA. V lost 6 bases, J lost 7 bases, and 9 bases stayed unmatched. The CDR3 contains 14 residues. The CDR3 loop is CSVNRDRGWNEQFF. CDR3 nucleotides: TGCAGCGTGAACCGGGACAGGGGTTGGAATGAGCAGTTCTTC.

This clone was observed once. The chain recombines TRBV27 with TRBJ2-1, with 11 positions matching TRBD2. This CDR3 is built from 17 residues. Germline V gene lookup returns CDR1 MNHEY and CDR2 SMNVEV (reference sequence). The trim removed 6 bases at V and 7 bases at J, leaving 14 bases unmatched. The CDR3 DNA sequence: TGTGCCAGCAGAGAACTAGCGGGGGTTGGTGCGAGGAATGAGCAGTTCTTC. Its protein is CASRELAGVGARNEQFF.

This chain links TRBV18 with TRBJ2-5; weak D call: TRBD1 (5 bases). Germline CDR1 is KGHSH and CDR2 is LQKENI. The CDR3 covers 13 residues. Trimming cost V 0 bases and J 7 bases, with 9 bases left between them. The CDR3 nucleotides are TGTGCCAGCTCACCACCTACTCAGGGGACCCAGTACTTC. Translating it yields CASSPPTQGTQYF.

The rearrangement links TRBV27 to TRBJ1-5; the D gene is possibly TRBD1 (5 bases). The V and J ends lost 5 bases and 4 bases respectively, with 15 bases between them. The CDR3 loop spans 15 amino acids. The germline CDR1 and CDR2 sequences are MNHEY and SMNVEV (reference sequence). The DNA of the CDR3 is TGTGCCAGCAGTCCTCAGGGCGCGCGGAATCAGCCCCAGCATTTT. Its translation is CASSPQGARNQPQHF.

This rearrangement joins TRBV6-5 to TRBJ1-2, with 8 bases aligning to TRBD1. The J segment lost 2 bases and the V segment lost 5 bases, leaving 4 bases of the junction unmatched. In germline, CDR1 is MNHEY, CDR2 SVGAGI. The CDR3 is made up of 14 amino acids. This chain's CDR3 is CASSSRQGNYGYTF. The CDR3 region has the DNA TGTGCCAGCAGTAGTAGACAGGGGAACTATGGCTACACCTTC.

CDR3 sequence reads: CASSLGQAGYEQYF. DNA for the CDR3: TGTGCCAGCAGTTTAGGGCAGGCCGGATACGAGCAGTACTTC. The chain combines TRBV28 with TRBJ2-7; no clear D gene. CDR3 length: 14 residues. V dropped 2 bases and J dropped 4 bases, with 12 bases sitting between them. Germline lookup yields CDR1 MDHEN and CDR2 SYDVKM.

The rearrangement links TRBV5-4 to TRBJ1-4, with D unresolved. Germline-derived CDR1 and CDR2 are SGHNT and YYREEE (reference sequence). The CDR3 contains 15 residues. The V and J ends lost 0 bases and 1 base respectively, with 7 bases between them. CDR3 sequence reads: CASSLGWGTNEKLFF. In DNA form, the CDR3 reads TGTGCCAGCAGCTTGGGCTGGGGAACTAATGAAAAACTGTTTTTT.

The chain is built from TRBV9 and TRBJ2-5, with 8 nucleotides matching TRBD2. This CDR3 spans 16 amino acids. With V trimmed by 0 bases and J by 2 bases, 6 bases remained unmatched. Looked up from germline, CDR1 is SGDLS and CDR2 is YYNGEE. The CDR3 sequence is CASSVESGGNQETQYF. The CDR3 region has the DNA TGTGCCAGCAGCGTAGAAAGCGGGGGAAATCAAGAGACCCAGTACTTC. Supplemented by reference TRBV9 and TRBJ2-5, the full variable domain reads DSGVTQTPKHLITATGQRVTLRCSPRSGDLSVYWYQQSLDQGLQFLIQYYNGEERAKGNILERFSAQQFPDLHSELNLSSLELGDSALYFCASSVESGGNQETQYFGPGTRLLVL.

The chain carries TRBV2 and TRBJ2-3; 14 bases line up with TRBD2. The CDR3 contains 16 residues. V shed 6 bases and J 3 bases; nucleotides not matched to a gene: 5. The germline V gene encodes CDR1 SNHLY and CDR2 FYNNEI. CDR3 DNA sequence: TGTGCCAGCAGCCTCCGGACTAGCGGGGGGACAGATACGCAGTATTTT. This gives the protein CASSLRTSGGTDTQYF.

The chain combines TRBV7-9 with TRBJ1-2; 9 positions agree with TRBD1. After removal of 3 bases from V and 1 base from J, the junction contained 3 bases not matched to a gene. Germline V gene lookup returns CDR1 SEHNR and CDR2 FQNEAQ (reference sequence). The CDR3 loop spans 15 amino acids. CDR3 DNA: TGTGCCAGCAGCTTGGGACAGGGCGGTAACTATGGCTACACCTTC. It is translated as CASSLGQGGNYGYTF.

J is TRBJ1-5 and V is TRBV19; 8 bases map to TRBD1. V lost 6 bases to trimming and J lost 5 bases; unmatched junction nucleotides: 3. This CDR3 spans 13 amino acids. Germline-derived CDR1 and CDR2 are LNHDA and SQIVND (reference sequence). CDR3 sequence: CASRLQGDQPQHF. CDR3 in DNA: TGTGCCAGTAGGTTACAGGGGGATCAGCCCCAGCATTTT.